A selection of T cell receptor beta chains follows, all from one sample in a study of OX40 agonist ivuxolimab in advanced cancers. Assay used: immunoSEQ multiplex PCR; TCRdb lists only in-frame clones, some missing. This sample has approximately 21,000 clones, with 60% to 80% found just once. Sequencing was performed on CD4+ or CD8+ T cells sorted from blood, taken in a trial of the OX40 agonist ivuxolimab. These receptors were collected from an adult with an advanced solid tumor such as melanoma, head and neck, liver or kidney cancer. Each CDR3 is given with its conserved first and last residue. Each record gives: D gene, V gene, J gene, clone size, CDR3 protein, CDR3 DNA. The D gene is left open where the match is weak. Expanded clones get a size class; other rows say once, few or many, or leave the size out.

TRBD1	TRBV5-5	TRBJ1-5	once	CASSRGTGRQPQHF	TGTGCCAGCAGCCGGGGGACAGGACGGCAGCCCCAGCATTTT
TRBD2	TRBV27	TRBJ2-7	.	CASSSPSGRYEQYF	TGTGCCAGCAGTTCCCCTAGCGGCCGCTACGAGCAGTACTTC
.	TRBV6-5	TRBJ2-7	.	CASSYSTYYEQYF	TGTGCCAGCAGTTACTCGACATACTACGAGCAGTACTTC
TRBD1	TRBV6-5	TRBJ2-7	few	CASSYSTGWTGEQYF	TGTGCCAGCAGTTATTCGACAGGATGGACAGGAGAGCAGTACTTC
TRBD1	TRBV5-6	TRBJ1-1	.	CASGTGGPAEAFF	TGTGCCAGCGGTACAGGGGGCCCGGCTGAAGCTTTCTTT
.	TRBV27	TRBJ2-1	.	CASSYTGRNEQFF	TGTGCCAGCAGTTACACCGGTAGGAATGAGCAGTTCTTC
.	TRBV19	TRBJ1-1	.	CASSIGIGRDTEAFF	TGTGCCAGTAGTATAGGCATAGGGAGGGACACTGAAGCTTTCTTT
TRBD2	TRBV29-1	TRBJ2-3	.	CSSGGTSGVNTQYF	TGCAGCTCCGGCGGGACTAGCGGCGTAAATACGCAGTATTTT
.	TRBV21-1	TRBJ1-1	.	CARATAFF	TGTGCCAGAGCGACAGCTTTCTTT
TRBD1	TRBV29-1	TRBJ1-1	.	CSGQGFSTEAFF	TGCAGCGGACAGGGTTTTAGCACTGAAGCTTTCTTT
TRBD1	TRBV7-8	TRBJ2-7	.	CASSQNRRDRGGWRSYEQYF	TGTGCCAGCAGCCAAAATCGCCGGGACAGAGGGGGCTGGAGGTCCTACGAGCAGTACTTC
TRBD1	TRBV6-5	TRBJ1-6	.	CASTADRGGSPLHF	TGTGCCAGCACCGCGGACAGGGGTGGTTCACCCCTCCACTTT
.	TRBV27	TRBJ2-3	.	CASGSTDTQYF	TGTGCCAGCGGTAGCACAGATACGCAGTATTTT
.	TRBV28	TRBJ1-5	.	CASSLDQPQHF	TGTGCCAGCAGTCTCGACCAGCCCCAGCATTTT
.	TRBV9	TRBJ1-2	.	CASSVATANYGYTF	TGTGCCAGCAGCGTAGCGACAGCTAACTATGGCTACACCTTC
.	TRBV7-6	TRBJ2-2	.	CASSDYDTGELFF	TGTGCCAGCAGCGACTATGACACCGGGGAGCTGTTTTTT
TRBD1	TRBV27	TRBJ2-7	.	CASSTLGQGKGYEQYF	TGTGCCAGCAGTACTCTAGGACAGGGGAAGGGGTACGAGCAGTACTTC
.	TRBV5-6	TRBJ2-5	.	CASSFGTQETQYF	TGTGCCAGCAGCTTCGGGACTCAAGAGACCCAGTACTTC
TRBD1	TRBV27	TRBJ2-6	.	CASSSPPHQGARANVLTF	TGTGCCAGCAGTTCGCCTCCCCATCAGGGGGCGAGGGCCAACGTCCTGACTTTC
TRBD1	TRBV9	TRBJ2-5	.	CASSDLGQGRWETQYF	TGTGCCAGCAGCGATCTGGGACAGGGGAGATGGGAGACCCAGTACTTC
TRBD1	TRBV9	TRBJ2-5	.	CASSGAGTGGEETQYF	TGTGCCAGCAGCGGCGCCGGGACAGGGGGCGAAGAGACCCAGTACTTC
TRBD2	TRBV27	TRBJ2-5	.	CASSSGTSGIETQYF	TGTGCCAGCAGTTCAGGGACTAGCGGGATAGAGACCCAGTACTTC
TRBD2	TRBV30	TRBJ2-1	few	CAWEGTSGRWHEQFF	TGTGCCTGGGAGGGGACTAGCGGGAGATGGCATGAGCAGTTCTTC
.	TRBV5-1	TRBJ1-4	few	CASSTSQERYEKLFF	TGCGCCAGCAGCACTTCACAGGAACGATATGAAAAACTGTTTTTT
TRBD1	TRBV19	TRBJ2-7	few	CASSTQGQARLYEQYF	TGTGCCAGTAGTACTCAGGGACAGGCCCGCCTCTACGAGCAGTACTTC
.	TRBV5-4	TRBJ2-1	.	CASKGAASSYNEQFF	TGTGCCAGCAAAGGGGCGGCGAGCTCCTACAATGAGCAGTTCTTC
.	TRBV28	TRBJ1-6	.	CASSLEAVPSYNSPLHF	TGTGCCAGCAGTTTAGAGGCGGTCCCCTCCTATAATTCACCCCTCCACTTT
.	TRBV7-9	TRBJ2-1	.	CASRPRDPSYNEQFF	TGTGCCAGCAGACCCCGGGACCCATCCTACAATGAGCAGTTCTTC
.	TRBV29-1	TRBJ1-1	.	CSVEPNTEAFF	TGCAGCGTTGAACCGAACACTGAAGCTTTCTTT
.	TRBV5-1	TRBJ1-1	.	CASSLVADSNTEAFF	TGCGCCAGCAGCTTGGTAGCAGACAGTAACACTGAAGCTTTCTTT
.	TRBV19	TRBJ1-1	.	CASSNVGPPYTEAFF	TGTGCCAGTAGTAATGTAGGGCCCCCGTACACTGAAGCTTTCTTT
.	TRBV19	TRBJ1-1	.	CASSIGNTEAFF	TGTGCCAGTAGTATCGGCAACACTGAAGCTTTCTTT
TRBD1	TRBV7-8	TRBJ2-1	.	CASSLLGQGSDNEQFF	TGTGCCAGCAGCTTATTAGGACAGGGATCCGACAATGAGCAGTTCTTC
.	TRBV6-5	TRBJ2-5	.	CASSYENPQGTQYF	TGTGCCAGCAGTTACGAGAACCCCCAGGGGACCCAGTACTTC
.	TRBV7-8	TRBJ1-5	.	CASSPGKGGNQPQHF	TGTGCCAGCAGCCCAGGCAAGGGCGGCAATCAGCCCCAGCATTTT
TRBD1	TRBV19	TRBJ1-1	.	CASTSKQGAYSEAFF	TGTGCCAGTACCTCGAAACAGGGGGCCTACTCTGAAGCTTTCTTT
.	TRBV6-5	TRBJ2-7	few	CASRPRDRTDEQYF	TGTGCCAGCAGACCCCGCGACAGGACCGACGAGCAGTACTTC
.	TRBV4-3	TRBJ1-6	.	CASSFGRGRNSPLHF	TGCGCCAGCAGCTTTGGGCGGGGGAGAAATTCACCCCTCCACTTT
TRBD1	TRBV11-2	TRBJ1-1	.	CASSSGTGQTEAFF	TGTGCCAGCAGCTCGGGGACAGGGCAAACTGAAGCTTTCTTT
.	TRBV27	TRBJ1-1	.	CATQRRTNTEAFF	TGTGCCACCCAGAGACGAACGAACACTGAAGCTTTCTTT
.	TRBV6-1	TRBJ2-2	.	CASPANTGELFF	TGTGCCAGCCCAGCGAACACCGGGGAGCTGTTTTTT
.	TRBV28	TRBJ2-1	.	CASSSRHNPDEQFF	TGTGCCAGCAGTTCTCGACATAACCCCGATGAGCAGTTCTTC
TRBD1	TRBV9	TRBJ2-2	.	CASSVSGGTGELFF	TGTGCCAGCAGCGTCTCAGGGGGCACCGGGGAGCTGTTTTTT
TRBD1	TRBV19	TRBJ1-5	.	CASSVGTADWPQHF	TGTGCCAGTAGTGTCGGGACAGCAGACTGGCCCCAGCATTTT
.	TRBV7-2	TRBJ2-7	few	CASSTGPSYEQYF	TGTGCCAGCAGTACAGGGCCATCCTACGAGCAGTACTTC
.	TRBV27	TRBJ1-5	few	CASKYSQGGNQPQHF	TGTGCCAGCAAATACTCTCAAGGGGGCAATCAGCCCCAGCATTTT
.	TRBV5-4	TRBJ2-7	few	CASSSSSRTYEQYF	TGTGCCAGCAGTTCTAGTTCCCGTACCTACGAGCAGTACTTC
TRBD1	TRBV28	TRBJ1-1	.	CASTTPDRGMDTEAFF	TGTGCCAGCACGACGCCAGACAGGGGGATGGACACTGAAGCTTTCTTT
.	TRBV5-1	TRBJ2-1	.	CASSLAGSLSYNEQFF	TGCGCCAGCAGCTTGGCAGGGAGTCTCTCCTACAATGAGCAGTTCTTC
TRBD1	TRBV19	TRBJ2-1	.	CATNRGFSYNEQFF	TGTGCCACCAACAGGGGGTTCTCCTACAATGAGCAGTTCTTC
.	TRBV7-9	TRBJ2-1	.	CASSFLEVYEQFF	TGTGCCAGCAGCTTCTTGGAAGTATATGAGCAGTTCTTC
.	TRBV7-9	TRBJ1-5	.	CASSDTGYSNQPQHF	TGTGCCAGCAGCGACACAGGATATAGCAATCAGCCCCAGCATTTT
.	TRBV19	TRBJ2-5	.	CASSIDRAGVDRETQYF	TGTGCCAGTAGTATAGACCGGGCAGGGGTTGACCGGGAGACCCAGTACTTC
TRBD1	TRBV5-6	TRBJ1-1	.	CASWTGGDSTEAFF	TGTGCCAGCTGGACAGGGGGCGATAGCACTGAAGCTTTCTTT